This T cell receptor beta chain was identified during a study of blood T cell repertoires in COVID-19. This clone was recorded only once. In the original analysis: Quantification of nucleated cells was approximated via reference gene primer amplification. The data were produced by immunoSEQ multiplex PCR, yet TCRdb's version contains in-frame clones alone and is incomplete. V, J and clone size are taken as reported in that table, and D and trimming were inferred from the DNA itself. This table holds approximately 170,000 clones, around 90% found once. The Seattle patients, enrolled during active infection, were followed longitudinally. The germline V gene has CDR1 SGHRS and CDR2 YFSETQ. Trimming cost V 5 bases and J 4 bases, with 10 bases left between them. The CDR3 is made up of 13 amino acids.

Sequencing was done on a sample of peripheral blood. The gene calls are TRBV5-1 and TRBJ2-1; D gene uncertain. The TCR sequence derives from a woman older than 75 with COVID-19, enrolled during active disease. The CDR3 DNA is TGCGCCAGCAGGCCCACAGAATACAATGAGCAGTTCTTC. Translation: CASRPTEYNEQFF.